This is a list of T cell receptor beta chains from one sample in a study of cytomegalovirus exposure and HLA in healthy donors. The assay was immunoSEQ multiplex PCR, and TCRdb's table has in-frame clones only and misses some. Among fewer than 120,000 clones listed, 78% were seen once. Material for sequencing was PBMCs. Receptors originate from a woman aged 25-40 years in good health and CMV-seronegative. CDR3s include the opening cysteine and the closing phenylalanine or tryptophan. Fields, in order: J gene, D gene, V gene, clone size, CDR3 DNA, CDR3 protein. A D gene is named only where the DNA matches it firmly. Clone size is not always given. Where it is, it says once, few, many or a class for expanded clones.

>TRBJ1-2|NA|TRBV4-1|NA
TGCGCCAGCAGCCAAACCCTAGGGGTCGGCTACACCTTC
CASSQTLGVGYTF
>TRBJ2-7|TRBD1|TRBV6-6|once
TGTGCCAGCAGTTACGGTGCAGGGGGCTACGAGCAGTACTTC
CASSYGAGGYEQYF
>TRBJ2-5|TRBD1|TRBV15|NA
TGTGCCACCAGCAGAGTTCCGGACAGGGCGTACTTC
CATSRVPDRAYF
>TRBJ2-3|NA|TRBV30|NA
TGTGCAGGGAGGGGGGGGCTAGATACGCAGTATTTT
CAGRGGLDTQYF
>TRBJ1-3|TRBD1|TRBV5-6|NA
TGTGCCAGCAGCAGATCAGGGGGTACTGGAAACACCATATATTTT
CASSRSGGTGNTIYF
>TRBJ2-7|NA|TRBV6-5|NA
TGTGCCAGCAGTTTGGCCCGGAGCTCCTACGAGCAGTACTTC
CASSLARSSYEQYF
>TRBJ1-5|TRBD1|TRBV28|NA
TGTGCCAGCACACGGGACAGCTGGGGGGTTCCGTATCAGCCCCAGCATTTT
CASTRDSWGVPYQPQHF
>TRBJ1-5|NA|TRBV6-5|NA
TGTGCCAGCAGGTCTACCGGTGTCACTCAGCCCCAGCATTTT
CASRSTGVTQPQHF
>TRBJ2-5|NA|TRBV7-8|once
TGTGCCAGCAGCCACACGGAGGGCCATGAGACCCAGTACTTC
CASSHTEGHETQYF
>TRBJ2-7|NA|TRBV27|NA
TGTGCCAGCAGTCTATCGACAGATTCTCCCTACGAGCAGTACTTC
CASSLSTDSPYEQYF
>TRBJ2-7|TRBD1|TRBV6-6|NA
TGTGCCAGCAGCCTAGGACAGGGGGCTGGGGAGCAGTACTTC
CASSLGQGAGEQYF
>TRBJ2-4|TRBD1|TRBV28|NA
TGTGCCAGCAGGAGACGGGACAGGGGGCTTATAGTAGCCAAAAACATTCAGTACTTC
CASRRRDRGLIVAKNIQYF
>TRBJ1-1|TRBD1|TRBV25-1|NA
TGTGCCAGCAGCGAACCGACAGGGGGCAGGACTGAAGCTTTCTTT
CASSEPTGGRTEAFF
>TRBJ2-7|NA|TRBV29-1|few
TGCAGCGTGGCTTCGGGCTACGAGCAGTACTTC
CSVASGYEQYF
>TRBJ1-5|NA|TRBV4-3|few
TGCGCCAGCAGCCAAGATGGGGGGAGCAATCAGCCCCAGCATTTT
CASSQDGGSNQPQHF
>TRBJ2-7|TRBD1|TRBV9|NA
TGTGCCAGCAGCGTAGGGGACAGGGGGCTTTACGAGCAGTACTTC
CASSVGDRGLYEQYF
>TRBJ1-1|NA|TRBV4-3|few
TGCGCCAGCAGCCAGAGAGGTACAGGGATGAACACTGAAGCTTTCTTT
CASSQRGTGMNTEAFF
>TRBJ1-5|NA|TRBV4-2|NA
TGTGCCAGCAGCCAAGACGAGGGAAAAGGAGGCCAGCCCCAGCATTTT
CASSQDEGKGGQPQHF
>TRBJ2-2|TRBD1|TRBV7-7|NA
TGTGCTAGCAGCCGCAATATTGCCGGGACAGGGAGGACCGGGGAGCTGTTTTTT
CASSRNIAGTGRTGELFF
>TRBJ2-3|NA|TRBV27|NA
TGTGCCAGCAGTCCGGACTCCCATACGCAGTATTTT
CASSPDSHTQYF
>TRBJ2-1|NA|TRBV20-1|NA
TGCAGTGGGGTCTTCGGGAATGAGCAGTTCTTC
CSGVFGNEQFF
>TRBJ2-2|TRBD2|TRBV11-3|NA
TGTGCCAGCAGCCAAACGGGACTAGCGACCGGGGAGCTGTTTTTT
CASSQTGLATGELFF
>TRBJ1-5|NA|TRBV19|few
TGTGCCAGTAGTATGGACGCGGGGGCACAGCCCCAGCATTTT
CASSMDAGAQPQHF
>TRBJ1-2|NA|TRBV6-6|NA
TGTGCCAGCAGTTACGCGATGACAGCCTATGGCTACACCTTC
CASSYAMTAYGYTF
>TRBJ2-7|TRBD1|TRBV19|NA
TGTGCCAGTAGTCCTACCGGGACAGCCTACGAGCAGTACTTC
CASSPTGTAYEQYF
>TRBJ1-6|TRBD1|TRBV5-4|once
TGTGCCAGCGGGATTCAGGGGGCTAATTCACCCCTCCACTTT
CASGIQGANSPLHF
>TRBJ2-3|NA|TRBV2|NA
TGTGCCAGCACGGGGGATGGAGATACGCAGTATTTT
CASTGDGDTQYF
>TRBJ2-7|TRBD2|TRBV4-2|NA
TGTGCCAGCAGCCAAGTCGGGACTAGCGGGAGCACCGACTACGAGCAGTACTTC
CASSQVGTSGSTDYEQYF
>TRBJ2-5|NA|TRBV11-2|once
TGTGCCAGCAGATCACCCAGGCGAACACCCCAAGAGACCCAGTACTTC
CASRSPRRTPQETQYF
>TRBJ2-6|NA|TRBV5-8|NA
TGTGCCAGCAGCTTGGAGACAGGTGGGGCCAACGTCCTGACTTTC
CASSLETGGANVLTF
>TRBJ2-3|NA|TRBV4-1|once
TGCGCCAGCAGCCCACCGGACAGCCTCACAGATACGCAGTATTTT
CASSPPDSLTDTQYF
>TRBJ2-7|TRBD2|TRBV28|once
TGTGCCAGCAGGGGGGGACTAGCGACCTACGAGCAGTACTTC
CASRGGLATYEQYF
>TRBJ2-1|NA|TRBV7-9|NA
TGTGCCAGCAGCTTAATCCCAGGCTCCTACAATGAGCAGTTCTTC
CASSLIPGSYNEQFF